The 24 T cell receptor beta chains below were found in one sample sequenced in a study of blood T cell repertoires in COVID-19. Some clones are missing from TCRdb's copy, which holds only in-frame ones; the method was immunoSEQ multiplex PCR. The sample has some 290,000 clones, 85% to 90% seen once. Sequencing was performed on PBMCs or T cells enriched from blood (not recorded which). These receptors were collected from a woman aged 25 to 45 who had recovered from COVID-19.

The chain combines TRBV2 with TRBJ1-2, with TRBD1 matching 9 bases. The length of the CDR3 is 15 residues. Germline CDR1 SNHLY, CDR2 FYNNEI. Trimming at V came to 3 bases and at J to 7 bases, leaving 9 bases not matched to a gene. The CDR3 DNA sequence: TGTGCCAGCAGTGATTCTTGGGACAGGGCCAGTGGCTACACCTTC. Translated, it gives CASSDSWDRASGYTF. Full variable domain (remainder filled in from reference TRBV2 and TRBJ1-2): EPEVTQTPSHQVTQMGQEVILRCVPISNHLYFYWYRQILGQKVEFLVSFYNNEISEKSEIFDDQFSVERPDGSNFTLKIRSTKLEDSAMYFCASSDSWDRASGYTFGSGTRLTVV.

The chain combines TRBV27 with TRBJ1-6; D perhaps matches TRBD1 (5 bases). The CDR3 has 18 amino acids. CDR1 and CDR2 from the germline V gene are MNHEY and SMNVEV (reference sequence). Trimming took off 2 bases at V and 7 bases at J, with 21 bases between the two ends. The CDR3 is CASSLASVYRGVNSPLHF. Here the CDR3 DNA reads TGTGCCAGCAGTTTAGCATCAGTTTATCGGGGGGTAAATTCACCCCTCCACTTT.

The chain couples TRBV5-1 to TRBJ2-3; 13 bases fit TRBD2. The V gene end was trimmed by 1 base and the J gene end by 1 base; junction bases not matched to a gene: 9. Per the germline V gene, CDR1 is SGHRS and CDR2 is YFSETQ. The CDR3 covers 19 residues. CDR3 in amino acids: CASSLRGLAGSWGTDTQYF. CDR3 bases: TGCGCCAGCAGCTTGAGGGGACTAGCGGGATCGTGGGGCACAGATACGCAGTATTTT.

The rearrangement links TRBV3-1 (or the pseudogene TRBV3-2) to TRBJ2-4; no definite D call. The V and J ends lost 4 bases and 0 bases respectively, with 13 bases between them. The CDR3 totals 16 residues. Germline CDR1 is LGHDT and CDR2 is YNNKEL (reference sequence). As DNA, the CDR3 is TGTGCCAGCAGCCCCGCTCGTGGCTCAGCCAAAAACATTCAGTACTTC. Translating it yields CASSPARGSAKNIQYF.

The chain combines TRBV5-1 with TRBJ1-4; 11 bases line up with TRBD1. The CDR3 covers 16 residues. Germline V gene sequence: CDR1 SGHRS, CDR2 YFSETQ. J lost 5 bases, V lost 4 bases, and 7 bases had no gene match. CDR3 in amino acids: CASSAGQGAWNEKLFF. The CDR3 DNA sequence: TGCGCCAGCAGCGCAGGACAGGGGGCGTGGAATGAAAAACTGTTTTTT.

This clone was counted a few times. J is TRBJ2-3 and V is TRBV7-9; the D gene is possibly TRBD2 (6 bases). V was cut by 6 bases and J by 0 bases, with 16 bases left in between. Germline V lookup: CDR1 SEHNR, CDR2 FQNEAQ (reference sequence). CDR3 size: 16 residues. Here the CDR3 reads CASRKLAESSTDTQYF. The CDR3 nucleotides read TGTGCCAGCAGGAAATTAGCGGAGAGTAGCACAGATACGCAGTATTTT. The variable domain in full, with the rest retrieved from reference TRBV7-9 and TRBJ2-3, is DTGVSQNPRHKITKRGQNVTFRCDPISEHNRLYWYRQTLGQGPEFLTYFQNEAQLEKSRLLSDRFSAERPKGSFSTLEIQRTEQGDSAMYLCASRKLAESSTDTQYFGPGTRLTVL.

V is TRBV5-1 and J is TRBJ2-1; 8 bases are a match to TRBD2. V lost 5 bases to trimming and J lost 7 bases; unmatched junction nucleotides: 8. CDR3 size: 14 residues. In germline, CDR1 is SGHRS, CDR2 YFSETQ. CDR3 nucleotides: TGCGCCAGCAGGGCGGGACTAGTGGGGAATGAGCAGTTCTTC. Encoded protein: CASRAGLVGNEQFF.

This clone was seen just once. The chain employs TRBV3-1 (or the pseudogene TRBV3-2) and TRBJ1-6; D is uncertain. This CDR3 has 13 residues. V gave up 1 base and J gave up 7 bases, with 5 bases separating them. Germline lookup yields CDR1 LGHDT and CDR2 YNNKEL (reference sequence). CDR3 sequence (DNA): TGTGCCAGCAGCCAAGCTCCGAATTCACCCCTCCACTTT. Its protein is CASSQAPNSPLHF.

This chain joins TRBV19 and TRBJ2-7; tentative D call: TRBD2 (5 bases). Germline V lookup: CDR1 LNHDA, CDR2 SQIVND (reference sequence). The CDR3 covers 14 residues. V lost 3 bases and J 1 base, leaving 10 bases between the germline ends. The CDR3 reads CASSIRPGSYEQYF. The CDR3 DNA follows: TGTGCCAGTAGTATCCGTCCGGGATCCTACGAGCAGTACTTC.

The rearrangement links TRBV5-6 to TRBJ2-5; TRBD2 aligns across 7 bases. The V and J ends lost 2 bases and 2 bases, in that order; junction bases with no gene match: 12. The germline V gene has CDR1 SGHDT and CDR2 YYEEEE. The CDR3 length is 17 residues. CDR3 sequence: CASSFAGAGSGQETQYF. In DNA, the CDR3 is TGTGCCAGCAGCTTCGCAGGAGCGGGATCGGGGCAAGAGACCCAGTACTTC.

The chain has TRBV19 and TRBJ2-3, with 13 nucleotides matching TRBD2. The V segment lost 5 bases and the J segment 4 bases; nucleotides outside the gene matches: 12. The CDR3 is made up of 18 amino acids. Germline V gene data show CDR1 as LNHDA and CDR2 as SQIVND (reference sequence). CDR3 residues: CASSPLRTSGRTADTQYF. CDR3 sequence (DNA): TGTGCCAGTAGTCCCCTTCGGACTAGCGGGAGAACCGCAGATACGCAGTATTTT.

The gene calls are TRBV6-1 and TRBJ2-1, with 9 nucleotides matching TRBD2. With 1 base clipped from V and 10 bases from J, the junction kept 11 bases outside the gene matches. Germline V gene sequence: CDR1 MNHNS, CDR2 SASEGT. The CDR3 runs to 16 residues. CDR3 amino acids: CASSEGGIAGVREQFF. The CDR3 bases are TGTGCCAGCAGTGAAGGAGGGATAGCGGGAGTGAGGGAGCAGTTCTTC.

The J gene is TRBJ2-5, the V gene TRBV5-4; 7 bases are a match to TRBD2. Germline V lookup: CDR1 SGHNT, CDR2 YYREEE (reference sequence). The CDR3 extends over 14 amino acids. With 0 bases clipped from V and 4 bases from J, the junction kept 3 bases outside the gene matches. CDR3 sequence reads: CASSLGGSRETQYF. In DNA form, the CDR3 reads TGTGCCAGCAGCTTGGGCGGGAGCAGAGAGACCCAGTACTTC.

The genes are TRBV5-1 and TRBJ1-6; 11 bases match TRBD1. The V gene end was trimmed by 4 bases and the J gene end by 10 bases; junction bases not matched to a gene: 7. This CDR3 region has 15 residues. The V gene's germline CDR1 is SGHRS and CDR2 YFSETQ. This CDR3 is CASSGTGGVVSPLHF. CDR3 sequence (DNA): TGCGCCAGCAGCGGGACAGGGGGTGTCGTCTCACCCCTCCACTTT.

V gene TRBV27 combines with J gene TRBJ1-2; 7 bases agree with TRBD1. Germline values: CDR1 MNHEY, CDR2 SMNVEV (reference sequence). The CDR3 runs 14 residues. V gave up 5 bases and J gave up 8 bases; unmatched junction bases: 11. The CDR3 protein is CASSPDRVIGGYTF. CDR3 in DNA: TGTGCCAGCAGTCCCGACAGGGTCATAGGCGGCTACACCTTC.

This clone was seen once. The V call is TRBV7-2, the J call TRBJ2-3, with 8 bases aligning to TRBD2. Germline values: CDR1 SGHTA, CDR2 FQGNSA. The CDR3 is 18 amino acids. V lost 2 bases, J lost 3 bases, and 13 bases stayed unmatched. CDR3 protein: CASSLRAAGGFQTDTQYF. The CDR3 DNA follows: TGTGCCAGCAGCTTAAGGGCGGCGGGAGGTTTTCAGACAGATACGCAGTATTTT.

The genes are TRBV7-9 and TRBJ1-2; weak D call: TRBD1 (5 bases). V lost 1 base, J lost 4 bases, and 7 bases lay in between. This CDR3 has 13 residues. CDR1 SEHNR and CDR2 FQNEAQ come from the germline V gene (reference sequence). Here the CDR3 DNA reads TGTGCCAGCAGCTTAGACAGGATCTATGGCTACACCTTC. Encoded protein: CASSLDRIYGYTF.

Points on this clone: Additional DNA sequences in this sample encode the identical CDR3. This chain links TRBV18 with TRBJ2-7; 8 positions match TRBD2. V lost 5 bases to trimming and J lost 3 bases; unmatched junction nucleotides: 3. The CDR3 is 13 residues long. Per germline, CDR1 KGHSH and CDR2 LQKENI. The CDR3, as DNA: TGTGCCAGCTCAAGGGGGACTAGCTACGAGCAGTACTTC. Its protein is CASSRGTSYEQYF.

The sample holds many counts of this clone. V and J are TRBV4-1 and TRBJ1-1; D uncertain. Trimming cost V 5 bases and J 1 base, with 8 bases left between them. The CDR3 sequence is 13 residues long. Germline CDR1 is MGHRA and CDR2 is YSYEKL. The CDR3 loop reads CASSVSGNTEAFF. DNA of the CDR3: TGCGCCAGCAGCGTCTCCGGGAACACTGAAGCTTTCTTT.

This sequence joins TRBV6-5 and TRBJ1-1; D is perhaps TRBD1 (5 bases). The CDR3 is 15 residues long. V shed 6 bases and J shed 5 bases, with 19 bases lying between them. The V gene's germline CDR1 is MNHEY and CDR2 SVGAGI. The CDR3 region has the DNA TGTGCCAGCAGCTTCTGGGCGGGGGGATGTACTGAAGCTTTCTTT. Residues: CASSFWAGGCTEAFF.

The DNA for the CDR3 is TGTGCCAGTAGTATAGGCACGGGGATTGAAAAACTGTTTTTT. It translates to CASSIGTGIEKLFF. This chain joins TRBV19 and TRBJ1-4; the D is unclear. This CDR3 has 14 amino acids. Germline V gene lookup returns CDR1 LNHDA and CDR2 SQIVND (reference sequence). The V and J ends lost 1 base and 7 bases respectively, with 10 bases between them.

The rearrangement uses TRBV13 and TRBJ2-1; a weak D match, TRBD2 (6 bases). The CDR3 runs 15 residues. The V and J ends lost 0 bases and 8 bases respectively, with 14 bases between them. Germline V gives CDR1 PRHDT, CDR2 FYEKMQ (reference sequence). CDR3 DNA: TGTGCCAGCAGCTTAGGCGGGAGTGTCGGTGATGAGCAGTTCTTC. This encodes CASSLGGSVGDEQFF.

J is TRBJ2-3 and V is TRBV19; D is undetermined. V was trimmed by 7 bases and J by 1 base, leaving 12 bases between them. The germline CDR1 and CDR2 sequences are LNHDA and SQIVND (reference sequence). This CDR3 has 14 residues. CDR3 protein: CASKESFGTDTQYF. In DNA, the CDR3 is TGTGCCAGTAAGGAGAGTTTCGGCACAGATACGCAGTATTTT.

CDR3 sequence reads: CASSLDRYGYTF. The CDR3 DNA reads as TGTGCCAGCAGTTTGGACAGGTATGGCTACACCTTC. The chain combines TRBV12-3 or TRBV12-4 with TRBJ1-2; the match to TRBD1 covers 7 bases. The junction had 0 bases not matched to a gene; V was cut back by 3 bases and J by 5 bases. The CDR3 extends over 12 amino acids.